One and the same sample provided the 19 T cell receptor beta chains below, sequenced in a study of high-grade serous ovarian cancer treatment subgroups. Assay used: immunoSEQ multiplex PCR; TCRdb lists only in-frame clones, some missing. The sample holds 9,500 to 15,000 clones, about 88% seen once. Tumor samples were obtained before definitive surgery or chemotherapy. Source material: tumor tissue. These receptor sequences come from a human donor with high-grade serous ovarian cancer.

V usage is TRBV28 and J usage is TRBJ2-7, with D possibly being TRBD1 (6 bases). This CDR3 is 14 amino acids long. Germline V gene lookup returns CDR1 MDHEN and CDR2 SYDVKM. The V end lost 2 bases, the J end lost 2 bases, and 10 bases lay between the germline ends. CDR3 amino acids: CASSLLRDTYEQYF. As DNA, the CDR3 is TGTGCCAGCAGTTTACTACGGGACACCTACGAGCAGTACTTC.

The chain links TRBV5-1 to TRBJ2-5, with D perhaps matching TRBD2 (5 bases). Looked up from germline, CDR1 is SGHRS and CDR2 is YFSETQ. V lost 1 base, J lost 5 bases, and 15 bases lay in between. This CDR3 region has 15 residues. In DNA form, the CDR3 reads TGCGCCAGCAGCTTGATTGGTGGAGGCCAGGAGACCCAGTACTTC. It encodes CASSLIGGGQETQYF. The complete variable domain, with remaining parts taken from reference TRBV5-1 and TRBJ2-5, reads KAGVTQTPRYLIKTRGQQVTLSCSPISGHRSVSWYQQTPGQGLQFLFEYFSETQRNKGNFPGRFSGRQFSNSRSEMNVSTLELGDSALYLCASSLIGGGQETQYFGPGTRLLVL.

CDR3 loop: CAWSGGTGNTIYF. The CDR3 DNA follows: TGTGCCTGGAGTGGGGGGACTGGAAACACCATATATTTT. V gene TRBV30 combines with J gene TRBJ1-3; tentatively, D is TRBD1 (5 bases). CDR3 size: 13 residues. Germline V gene data show CDR1 as GTSNPN and CDR2 as SVGIG (reference sequence). V gave up 1 base and J gave up 2 bases, with 6 bases separating them.

This chain links TRBV5-4 with TRBJ1-4; no reliable D call. Trimming took 2 bases from V and 1 from J, leaving 6 bases between them. This CDR3 spans 14 amino acids. Per the germline V gene, CDR1 is SGHNT and CDR2 is YYREEE (reference sequence). This chain's CDR3 is CASSFDKTNEKLFF. In DNA form, the CDR3 reads TGTGCCAGCAGCTTCGACAAAACTAATGAAAAACTGTTTTTT.

V is TRBV21-1 and J is TRBJ2-7; the table assigns TRBD1, which was not confirmed against the DNA. TRBV21-1 is marked as a pseudogene. The CDR3 spans 15 residues. DNA for the CDR3: TGTGCCAGCAGCGGACGGACAGGGATCCCCTACGAGCAGTACGTC. Its translation is CASSGRTGIPYEQYV.

The V call is TRBV28, the J call TRBJ1-5; unclear D gene. V was cut by 5 bases and J by 5 bases, with 4 bases left in between. This CDR3 is built from 11 residues. The germline V gene has CDR1 MDHEN and CDR2 SYDVKM. CDR3 DNA: TGTGCCAGCAGTCGTTATCAGCCCCAGCATTTT. Amino acids: CASSRYQPQHF.

The chain couples TRBV28 to TRBJ1-4, with TRBD1 identical over 9 bases. The V segment lost 5 bases and the J segment 8 bases; nucleotides outside the gene matches: 9. Germline CDR1 is MDHEN and CDR2 is SYDVKM. The CDR3 is made up of 15 amino acids. The CDR3 DNA reads as TGTGCCAGCAGTGTCTACAGGGGGCTCCAAGAAAAACTGTTTTTT. Translated, it gives CASSVYRGLQEKLFF.

This clone was observed a single time. The V and J genes are TRBV9 and TRBJ1-5, with 8 bases identical to TRBD1. The CDR3 is 15 residues long. V shed 3 bases, J shed 3 bases, and the junction held 5 bases outside the gene matches. Germline V lookup: CDR1 SGDLS, CDR2 YYNGEE. This chain's CDR3 is CASSEGQDLNQPQHF. The CDR3 DNA follows: TGTGCCAGCAGCGAGGGACAGGACCTCAATCAGCCCCAGCATTTT.

J is TRBJ1-1 and V is TRBV2; 8 nucleotides agree with TRBD1. Looked up from germline, CDR1 is SNHLY and CDR2 is FYNNEI. There are 14 residues in the CDR3. J was trimmed by 4 bases and V by 7 bases; bases with no gene match: 8. DNA for the CDR3: TGTGCCAGCAACCTGGACAGGGAGCGCACTGAAGCTTTCTTT. This codes for CASNLDRERTEAFF.

The V and J genes are TRBV7-2 and TRBJ2-3; no reliable D call. V dropped 5 bases and J dropped 0 bases, with 15 bases sitting between them. The CDR3 is made up of 16 amino acids. From germline, CDR1 is SGHTA and CDR2 FQGNSA. The CDR3 region is CASSTGAGLSTDTQYF. CDR3 in DNA: TGTGCCAGCAGCACGGGTGCCGGGCTAAGCACAGATACGCAGTATTTT. Full variable domain (outside the CDR3, taken from reference TRBV7-2 and TRBJ2-3): GAGVSQSPSNKVTEKGKDVELRCDPISGHTALYWYRQSLGQGLEFLIYFQGNSAPDKSGLPSDRFSAERTGGSVSTLTIQRTQQEDSAVYLCASSTGAGLSTDTQYFGPGTRLTVL.

The chain employs TRBV15 and TRBJ2-5, with D unresolved. From germline, CDR1 is LNHNV and CDR2 YYDKDF (reference sequence). The V end was cut by 3 bases, the J end by 1 base, with 18 bases between. This CDR3 has 17 residues. The CDR3 DNA is TGTGCCACCAGCAGTGGATCCGGGCTGCACTTCCAAGAGACCCAGTACTTC. Protein: CATSSGSGLHFQETQYF.

The chain couples TRBV2 to TRBJ2-2; perhaps TRBD2 as D (6 bases). CDR1 and CDR2 (germline): SNHLY, FYNNEI. V was cut by 6 bases and J by 1 base, with 12 bases left in between. The CDR3 covers 15 residues. The CDR3 is CASSGGGRNTGELFF. DNA for the CDR3: TGTGCCAGCAGCGGTGGGGGGAGGAACACCGGGGAGCTGTTTTTT. The variable domain in full, with the rest retrieved from reference TRBV2 and TRBJ2-2, is EPEVTQTPSHQVTQMGQEVILRCVPISNHLYFYWYRQILGQKVEFLVSFYNNEISEKSEIFDDQFSVERPDGSNFTLKIRSTKLEDSAMYFCASSGGGRNTGELFFGEGSRLTVL.

This chain connects TRBV29-1 to TRBJ1-2, with 9 bases identical to TRBD1. This CDR3 has 13 residues. Germline lookup yields CDR1 SQVTM and CDR2 ANQGSEA. The V gene end was trimmed by 5 bases and the J gene end by 7 bases; junction bases not matched to a gene: 8. The CDR3 spells CSVLGTGFGGYTF. The CDR3 region has the DNA TGCAGCGTTCTCGGGACAGGGTTCGGTGGCTACACCTTC.

The V call is TRBV2, the J call TRBJ2-1; the D gene could be TRBD1 or TRBD2 (6 bases each). The CDR3 is made up of 15 amino acids. Trimming shortened V by 3 bases and J by 5 bases, and 14 bases separated the two germline ends. CDR1 and CDR2 from the germline V gene are SNHLY and FYNNEI. The CDR3 region is CASSEAGGANNEQFF. CDR3 DNA: TGTGCCAGCAGTGAGGCCGGGGGCGCGAACAATGAGCAGTTCTTC.

This chain connects TRBV9 to TRBJ2-5, with D possibly matching TRBD2 (5 bases). This CDR3 spans 15 amino acids. The germline CDR1 and CDR2 sequences are SGDLS and YYNGEE. Trimming left V 3 bases short and J 2 bases short, with 14 bases between. As DNA, the CDR3 is TGTGCCAGCAGCGCCATGTCAGCGGTACAAGAGACCCAGTACTTC. As protein: CASSAMSAVQETQYF.

V usage is TRBV7-2 and J usage is TRBJ2-1; D perhaps matches TRBD2 (6 bases). The CDR3 sequence is 13 residues long. CDR1 is SGHTA, CDR2 FQGNSA, per germline. V lost 5 bases, J lost 1 base, and 6 bases lay in between. CDR3 protein: CASSGGSYNEQFF. The CDR3 nucleotides read TGTGCCAGCAGCGGGGGGTCCTACAATGAGCAGTTCTTC.

The chain links TRBV9 to TRBJ2-5; TRBD2 agrees at 8 bases. CDR1 and CDR2 (germline): SGDLS, YYNGEE. Trimming cost V 4 bases and J 4 bases; bases outside gene matches: 6. The CDR3 sequence is 14 residues long. The CDR3 spells CASSPRGAGETQYF. The CDR3 nucleotides read TGTGCCAGCAGCCCGCGGGGGGCCGGAGAGACCCAGTACTTC.

J is TRBJ2-7 and V is TRBV28; D may be TRBD2 (5 bases). V was pared by 6 bases and J by 3 bases, with 6 bases between. Germline lookup yields CDR1 MDHEN and CDR2 SYDVKM. This CDR3 is 11 amino acids long. CDR3 nucleotide sequence: TGTGCCAGCAGGGGGAGCTACGAGCAGTACGTC. It codes for CASRGSYEQYV.

The J gene is TRBJ1-1, the V gene TRBV4-3; unclear D gene. V lost 3 bases and J 2 bases, leaving 10 bases between the germline ends. This CDR3 comprises 14 residues. Germline V CDR1 and CDR2: LGHNA, YSLEER. Here the CDR3 DNA reads TGCGCCAGCAGCCACGTATATAGAAACACTGAAGCTTTCTTT. As protein: CASSHVYRNTEAFF.